The 21 T cell receptor beta chains below all came from one sample that was sequenced in a study of shared clonotypes between healthy human individuals. This table comes from immunoSEQ multiplex PCR, and its TCRdb copy is limited to in-frame clones, with some not included. The sample lists about 1.5 million clones, around 98% occurring once. Sequenced sample: naive CD4+ T cells sorted from blood. Subset of the sample: CD45RA+ positively selected. The receptors here all came from a man aged 25 to 40 in good health.

The J gene is TRBJ1-5, the V gene TRBV2, with 8 bases fitting TRBD1. This CDR3 is built from 18 residues. The trim removed 4 bases at V and 0 bases at J, leaving 11 bases unmatched. Germline V CDR1 and CDR2: SNHLY, FYNNEI. CDR3 loop: CASSVGQGVGYSNQPQHF. CDR3 bases: TGTGCCAGCAGTGTAGGACAGGGCGTCGGTTATAGCAATCAGCCCCAGCATTTT.

This clone was seen a single time. This chain uses TRBV7-2 with TRBJ2-2; 12 bases map to TRBD2. The CDR3 is 17 amino acids. V shed 1 base, J shed 6 bases, and the junction held 6 bases outside the gene matches. Germline loops: CDR1 SGHTA, CDR2 FQGNSA. CDR3 nucleotides: TGTGCCAGCAGCTTAGTCCGACTAGCGGGAGTTCCCGGGGAGCTGTTTTTT. Its protein product is CASSLVRLAGVPGELFF.

The genes are TRBV6-1 and TRBJ2-1; weak D call: TRBD2 (6 bases). This CDR3 region has 15 residues. Trimming shortened V by 11 bases and J by 0 bases, and 17 bases separated the two germline ends. Germline V gene sequence: CDR1 MNHNS, CDR2 SASEGT. CDR3 nucleotides: TGTGCCTCACCCCCGGGACTTAGCTCCTACAATGAGCAGTTCTTC. Translation gives CASPPGLSSYNEQFF.

The chain carries TRBV9 and TRBJ1-1; D unclear. In germline, CDR1 is SGDLS, CDR2 YYNGEE. V was cut by 0 bases and J by 2 bases, with 8 bases left in between. The CDR3 runs to 14 residues. CDR3 region: CASSVVHSNTEAFF. The CDR3 nucleotides read TGTGCCAGCAGCGTAGTGCACAGCAACACTGAAGCTTTCTTT.

In nucleotides, the CDR3 is TGTGCCAGCTCACCACCCGCCGGGTCCGGGGAGCTGTTTTTT. Its protein product is CASSPPAGSGELFF. The gene calls are TRBV18 and TRBJ2-2; D gene uncertain. Trimming left V 0 bases short and J 6 bases short, with 8 bases between. CDR3 size: 14 residues. Germline lookup yields CDR1 KGHSH and CDR2 LQKENI.

The chain is built from TRBV6-4 and TRBJ2-2; 9 nucleotides match TRBD2. The CDR3 loop spans 18 amino acids. Losses at the gene ends were 6 bases for V and 2 bases for J; bases not matched to a gene: 13. Germline V gene sequence: CDR1 MRHNA, CDR2 SNTAGT. The DNA of the CDR3 is TGTGCCAGCAGCGCCGTAGTGGCGGGAGGGAGAAACACCGGGGAGCTGTTTTTT. Translated: CASSAVVAGGRNTGELFF.

The gene calls are TRBV5-1 and TRBJ2-1, with TRBD1 identical over 7 bases. Germline V lookup: CDR1 SGHRS, CDR2 YFSETQ. Unmatched junction bases numbered 2, after V lost 4 bases and J lost 4 bases. There are 13 residues in the CDR3. The CDR3 DNA sequence: TGCGCCAGCAGCACGGGACAGTACAATGAGCAGTTCTTC. Translated: CASSTGQYNEQFF.

The rearrangement joins TRBV7-6 to TRBJ2-2; 8 positions agree with TRBD2. The germline gives CDR1 SGHVS, CDR2 FNYEAQ. The V and J ends lost 4 bases and 6 bases, in that order; junction bases with no gene match: 13. The length of the CDR3 is 17 residues. The CDR3 DNA reads as TGTGCCAGCAGCTCACCCCTCACAGCGGGAGCGGCCGGGGAGCTGTTTTTT. Residues: CASSSPLTAGAAGELFF.

This sequence joins TRBV10-1 and TRBJ2-5; 7 positions match TRBD1. J lost 4 bases, V lost 3 bases, and 5 bases had no gene match. The CDR3 contains 14 residues. The V gene's germline CDR1 is WNHNN and CDR2 SYGVQD (reference sequence). The CDR3 protein is CASSEGRGIETQYF. The DNA of the CDR3 is TGCGCCAGCAGTGAAGGCAGGGGGATAGAGACCCAGTACTTC.

The chain recombines TRBV30 with TRBJ1-1, with unresolved D. The CDR3 is 14 amino acids. The germline V gene has CDR1 GTSNPN and CDR2 SVGIG (reference sequence). Trimming took off 1 base at V and 10 bases at J, with 19 bases between the two ends. In nucleotides, the CDR3 is TGTGCCTGGAGTGCTCTGGGGATGTGGCGGGGAGCTTTCTTT. This codes for CAWSALGMWRGAFF. Together with reference TRBV30 and TRBJ1-1, the CDR3 gives the full variable domain: SQTIHQWPATLVQPVGSPLSLECTVEGTSNPNLYWYRQAAGRGLQLLFYSVGIGQISSEVPQNLSASRPQDRQFILSSKKLLLSDSGFYLCAWSALGMWRGAFFGQGTRLTVV.

Here the CDR3 DNA reads TGTGCCAGCAGCTTAAGTCGGGGGGCGCAAGGCTACACCTTC. This gives the protein CASSLSRGAQGYTF. This chain joins TRBV11-2 and TRBJ1-2, with a possible D match to TRBD1 (6 bases). V was clipped by 2 bases and J by 8 bases, with 15 bases between them. Germline V gene data show CDR1 as SGHAT and CDR2 as FQNNGV. CDR3 length: 14 amino acids.

As to this clone: The sample carries other DNA sequences with the same CDR3. The rearrangement links TRBV11-2 to TRBJ1-4, with 8 bases that match TRBD1. CDR1 is SGHAT, CDR2 FQNNGV, per germline. The CDR3 has 15 amino acids. V lost 4 bases, J lost 8 bases, and 9 bases stayed unmatched. CDR3 loop: CASSSYRGRDEKLFF. CDR3 sequence (DNA): TGTGCCAGCAGCTCGTACAGGGGGAGGGACGAAAAACTGTTTTTT.

This chain links TRBV18 with TRBJ2-3; D unclear. The CDR3 has 16 amino acids. Germline V gives CDR1 KGHSH, CDR2 LQKENI. The V and J ends lost 6 bases and 1 base respectively, with 17 bases between them. CDR3 protein: CASSPRSPGGTDTQYF. As DNA, the CDR3 is TGTGCCAGCTCTCCAAGAAGCCCAGGAGGCACAGATACGCAGTATTTT.

The chain joins TRBV28 to TRBJ2-1, with 7 bases lining up with TRBD2. The V gene end was trimmed by 6 bases and the J gene end by 8 bases; junction bases not matched to a gene: 13. This CDR3 contains 15 residues. In germline, CDR1 is MDHEN, CDR2 SYDVKM. The DNA of the CDR3 is TGTGCCAGCAGCCCCCCTACTAGCGCCGTTGATGAGCAGTTCTTC. Encoded protein: CASSPPTSAVDEQFF.

The CDR3 DNA follows: TGTGCCAGCAGCTTAAGCGGGTCTGGAAACACCATATATTTT. Protein product: CASSLSGSGNTIYF. The chain carries TRBV7-9 and TRBJ1-3; D remains ambiguous. The V and J ends lost 2 bases and 1 base respectively, with 6 bases between them. Per germline, CDR1 SEHNR and CDR2 FQNEAQ (reference sequence). This CDR3 is 14 amino acids long.

This clone has a single count. The rearrangement links TRBV29-1 to TRBJ2-1; D gene unclear. With 0 bases removed from V and 0 bases from J, the gap between germline ends came to 9 bases. This CDR3 is 15 amino acids long. The germline V gene has CDR1 SQVTM and CDR2 ANQGSEA. The CDR3 DNA reads as TGCAGCGTTGAAGATCTCCTTGGCTCCTACAATGAGCAGTTCTTC. It yields the protein CSVEDLLGSYNEQFF.

The chain joins TRBV5-6 to TRBJ2-2; TRBD2 agrees at 9 bases. J lost 4 bases, V lost 4 bases, and 8 bases had no gene match. There are 16 residues in the CDR3. CDR1 is SGHDT and CDR2 is YYEEEE in the germline V gene. The CDR3 reads CASSIGGRGGTGELFF. The CDR3 bases are TGTGCCAGCAGCATCGGCGGGAGGGGCGGCACCGGGGAGCTGTTTTTT.

The gene calls are TRBV2 and TRBJ2-2, with 9 bases that match TRBD2. Germline-derived CDR1 and CDR2 are SNHLY and FYNNEI. The CDR3 consists of 15 residues. V shed 8 bases and J 0 bases; nucleotides not matched to a gene: 4. The CDR3 here is CASSGLATNTGELFF. The CDR3 DNA reads as TGTGCCAGCTCAGGACTAGCGACGAACACCGGGGAGCTGTTTTTT.

The V call is TRBV15, the J call TRBJ2-7; D assignment may be TRBD1 or TRBD2 (7 bases each). The germline V and J ends were trimmed by 1 base and 2 bases, with 15 bases remaining between them. The CDR3 loop spans 16 amino acids. CDR1 and CDR2 (germline): LNHNV, YYDKDF (reference sequence). The CDR3 nucleotides are TGTGCCACCAGCAGAGCACCGGCAGGGGGGGCCTACGAGCAGTACTTC. This codes for CATSRAPAGGAYEQYF.

The CDR3, as DNA: TGTGCCAGCAGTTTAATCTTTAAGGGGGCGAGCAATCAGCCCCAGCATTTT. Protein product: CASSLIFKGASNQPQHF. The chain uses TRBV27 and TRBJ1-5; 7 bases fit TRBD1. V trimming: 2 bases; J trimming: 1 base; junction bases outside the gene matches: 8. Germline CDR1 and CDR2: MNHEY and SMNVEV (reference sequence). The CDR3 has 17 residues.

The rearrangement links TRBV5-3 to TRBJ2-7, with D tentatively TRBD1 (6 bases). TRBV5-3 counts as an open reading frame of uncertain function. This CDR3 is 15 amino acids long. V gave up 4 bases and J gave up 5 bases, with 19 bases separating them. CDR3: CARSHPPRGVHEQYF. In DNA form, the CDR3 reads TGTGCCAGAAGCCACCCCCCCAGGGGAGTACACGAGCAGTACTTC.